This entry concerns a single T cell receptor (beta chain). Its target is unknown. The repertoire was sequenced with immunoSEQ multiplex PCR; TCRdb's copy has only in-frame clones and lacks some. The data show some 200,000 clones, over 60% seen once. This specimen belongs to a study of cytotoxic CD8 clonotypes in ibrutinib-treated CLL. Study-wide points: Clonality climbed at ibrutinib response, then dropped toward baseline at progression. With treatment, public clonotypes, which were uncommon, either contracted or remained stable. Sustained-remission and progressing patients' sampling times differed.

This CDR3 has 13 residues. Trimming pared 11 bases from V and 2 bases from J, leaving 15 bases between. Germline CDR1 and CDR2: MNHEY and SVGAGI. The TCR sequence derives from a human donor with chronic lymphocytic leukemia. The chain recombines TRBV6-5 with TRBJ1-1; possible D gene TRBD1, 5 bases. Sequencing was performed on PBMCs, taken after 24 months of ibrutinib treatment. The CDR3 DNA is TGTGCCTCTCAAACGGGGGTTAACACTGAAGCTTTCTTT. Encoded protein: CASQTGVNTEAFF.